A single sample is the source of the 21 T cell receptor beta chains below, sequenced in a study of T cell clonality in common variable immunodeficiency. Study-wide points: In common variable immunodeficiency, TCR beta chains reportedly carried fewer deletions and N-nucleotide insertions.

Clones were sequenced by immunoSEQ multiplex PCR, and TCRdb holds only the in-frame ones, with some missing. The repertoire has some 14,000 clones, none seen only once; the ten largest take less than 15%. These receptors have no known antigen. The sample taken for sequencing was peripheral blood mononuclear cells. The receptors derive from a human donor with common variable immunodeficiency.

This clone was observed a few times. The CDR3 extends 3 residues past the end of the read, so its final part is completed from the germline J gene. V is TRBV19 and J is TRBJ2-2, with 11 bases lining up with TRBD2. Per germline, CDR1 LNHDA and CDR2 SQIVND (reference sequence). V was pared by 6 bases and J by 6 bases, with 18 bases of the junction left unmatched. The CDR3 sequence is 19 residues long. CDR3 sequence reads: CASSPTSGRWSLSSGELFF. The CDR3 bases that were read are TGTGCCAGTAGCCCTACTAGCGGGAGATGGTCATTGAGTTCCGGGGAG.

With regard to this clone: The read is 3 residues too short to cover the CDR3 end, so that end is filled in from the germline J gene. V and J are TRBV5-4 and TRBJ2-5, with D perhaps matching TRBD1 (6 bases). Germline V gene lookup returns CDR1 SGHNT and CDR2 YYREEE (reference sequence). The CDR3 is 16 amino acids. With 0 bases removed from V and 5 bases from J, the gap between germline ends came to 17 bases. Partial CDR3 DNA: TGTGCCAGCAGCTTGGGATCCAGGGGTGGTTTGGAGACC. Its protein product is CASSLGSRGGLET. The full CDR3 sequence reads CASSLGSRGGLETQYF. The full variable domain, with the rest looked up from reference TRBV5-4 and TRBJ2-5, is ETGVTQSPTHLIKTRGQQVTLRCSSQSGHNTVSWYQQALGQGPQFIFQYYREEENGRGNFPPRFSGLQFPNYSSELNVNALELDDSALYLCASSLGSRGGLETQYFGPGTRLLVL.

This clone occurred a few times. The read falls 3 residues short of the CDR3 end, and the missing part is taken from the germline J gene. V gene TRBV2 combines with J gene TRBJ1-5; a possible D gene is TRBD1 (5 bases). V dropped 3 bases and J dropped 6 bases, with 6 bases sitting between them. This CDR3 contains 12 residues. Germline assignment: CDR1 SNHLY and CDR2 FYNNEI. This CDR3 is CASSDRAQPQHF. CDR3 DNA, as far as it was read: TGTGCCAGCAGTGACAGGGCTCAGCCC.

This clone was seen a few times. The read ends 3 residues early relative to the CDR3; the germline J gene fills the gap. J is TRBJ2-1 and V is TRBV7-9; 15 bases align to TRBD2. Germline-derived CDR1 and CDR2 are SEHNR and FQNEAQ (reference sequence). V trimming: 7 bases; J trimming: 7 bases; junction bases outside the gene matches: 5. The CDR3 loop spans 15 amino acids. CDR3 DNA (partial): TGTGCCAGCACCAGGGGACTAGCGGGAGGTAATGAG. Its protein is CASTRGLAGGNE. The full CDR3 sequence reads CASTRGLAGGNEQFF.

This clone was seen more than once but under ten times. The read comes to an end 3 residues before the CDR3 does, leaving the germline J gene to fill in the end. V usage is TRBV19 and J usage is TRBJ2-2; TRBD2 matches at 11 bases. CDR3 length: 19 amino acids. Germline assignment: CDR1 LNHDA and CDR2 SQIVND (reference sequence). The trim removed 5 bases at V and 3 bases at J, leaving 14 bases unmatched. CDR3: CASSPRGVAGGRDTGELFF. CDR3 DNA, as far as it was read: TGTGCCAGTAGTCCCCGGGGAGTAGCGGGAGGGCGAGACACCGGGGAG.

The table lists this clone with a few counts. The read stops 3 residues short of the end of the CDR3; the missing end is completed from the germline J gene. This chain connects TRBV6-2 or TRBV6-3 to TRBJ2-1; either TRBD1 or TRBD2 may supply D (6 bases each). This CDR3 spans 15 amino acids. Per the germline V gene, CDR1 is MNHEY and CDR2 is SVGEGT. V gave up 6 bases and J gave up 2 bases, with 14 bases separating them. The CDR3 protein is CASRRDNEAYNEQFF. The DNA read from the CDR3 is TGTGCCAGCAGGCGGGACAACGAAGCCTACAATGAG.

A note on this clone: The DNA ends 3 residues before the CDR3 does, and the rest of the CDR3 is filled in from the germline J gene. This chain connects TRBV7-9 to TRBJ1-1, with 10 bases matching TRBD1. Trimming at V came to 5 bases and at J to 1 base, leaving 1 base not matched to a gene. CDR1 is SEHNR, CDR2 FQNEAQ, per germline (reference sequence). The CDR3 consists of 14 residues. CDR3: CASSGQGENTEAFF. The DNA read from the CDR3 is TGTGCCAGCAGCGGACAGGGGGAGAACACTGAA.

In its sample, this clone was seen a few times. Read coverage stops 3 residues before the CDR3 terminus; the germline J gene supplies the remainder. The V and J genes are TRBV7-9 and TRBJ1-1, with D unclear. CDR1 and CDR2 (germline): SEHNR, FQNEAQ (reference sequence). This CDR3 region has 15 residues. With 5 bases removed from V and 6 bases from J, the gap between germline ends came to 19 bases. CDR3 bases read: TGTGCCAGCAGCCCCTCGTGGTCACTCCTCTCTGAA. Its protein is CASSPSWSLLSE. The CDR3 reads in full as CASSPSWSLLSEAFF.

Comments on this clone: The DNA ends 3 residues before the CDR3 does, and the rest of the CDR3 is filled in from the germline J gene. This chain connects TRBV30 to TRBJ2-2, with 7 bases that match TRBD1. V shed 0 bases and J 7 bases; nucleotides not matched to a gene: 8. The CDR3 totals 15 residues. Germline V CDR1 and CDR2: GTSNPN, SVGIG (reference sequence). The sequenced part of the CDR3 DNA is TGTGCCTGGAGTGTAATAGGACAGGTCGGCGGGGAG. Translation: CAWSVIGQVGGE. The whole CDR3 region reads CAWSVIGQVGGELFF.

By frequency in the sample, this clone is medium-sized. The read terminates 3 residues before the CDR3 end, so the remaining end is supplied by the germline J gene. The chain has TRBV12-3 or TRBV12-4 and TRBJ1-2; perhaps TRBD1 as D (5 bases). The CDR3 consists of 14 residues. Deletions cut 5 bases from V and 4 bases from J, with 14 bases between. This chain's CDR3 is CASSPTAGGYGYTF. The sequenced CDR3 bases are TGTGCCAGCAGTCCTACCGCGGGGGGCTATGGC.

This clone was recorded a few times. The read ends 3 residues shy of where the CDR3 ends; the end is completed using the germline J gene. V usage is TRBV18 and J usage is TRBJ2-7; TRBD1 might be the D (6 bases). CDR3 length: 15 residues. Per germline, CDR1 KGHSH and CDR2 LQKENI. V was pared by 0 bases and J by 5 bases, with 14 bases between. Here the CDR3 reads CASSPPIGGGNEQYF. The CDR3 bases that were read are TGTGCCAGCTCACCACCGATAGGGGGTGGAAACGAG.

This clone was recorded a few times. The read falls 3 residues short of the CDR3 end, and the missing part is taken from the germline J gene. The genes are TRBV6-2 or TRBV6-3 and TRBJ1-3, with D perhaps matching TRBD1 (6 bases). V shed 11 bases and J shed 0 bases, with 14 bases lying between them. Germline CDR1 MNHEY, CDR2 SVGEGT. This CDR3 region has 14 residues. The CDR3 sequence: CAGRGDNSGNTIYF. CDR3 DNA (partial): TGTGCCGGACGTGGGGACAACTCTGGAAACACC.

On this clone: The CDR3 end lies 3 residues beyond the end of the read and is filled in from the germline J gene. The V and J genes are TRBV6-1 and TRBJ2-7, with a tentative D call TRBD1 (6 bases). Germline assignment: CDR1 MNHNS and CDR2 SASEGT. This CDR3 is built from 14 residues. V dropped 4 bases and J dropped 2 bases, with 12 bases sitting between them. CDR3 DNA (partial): TGTGCCAGCAGTGTAGGGGGTTCTGCCTACGAG. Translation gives CASSVGGSAYE. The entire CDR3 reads CASSVGGSAYEQYF.

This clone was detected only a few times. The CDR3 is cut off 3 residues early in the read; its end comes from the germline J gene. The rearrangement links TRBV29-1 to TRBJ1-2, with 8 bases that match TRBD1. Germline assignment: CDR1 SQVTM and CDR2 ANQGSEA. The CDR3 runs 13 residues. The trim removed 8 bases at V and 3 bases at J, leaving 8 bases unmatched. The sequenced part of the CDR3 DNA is TGCAGCTTACGGGACAGGTCTGACTATGGC. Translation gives CSLRDRSDYG. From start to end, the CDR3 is CSLRDRSDYGYTF.

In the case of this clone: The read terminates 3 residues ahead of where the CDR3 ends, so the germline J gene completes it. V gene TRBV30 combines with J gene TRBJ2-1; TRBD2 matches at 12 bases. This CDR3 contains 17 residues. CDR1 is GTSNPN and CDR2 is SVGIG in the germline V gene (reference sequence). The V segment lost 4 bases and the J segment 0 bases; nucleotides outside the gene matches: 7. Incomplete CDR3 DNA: TGTGCCTGGAAGGGGCTAGCGGGGGGGAGCTCCTACAATGAG. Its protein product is CAWKGLAGGSSYNE. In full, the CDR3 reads CAWKGLAGGSSYNEQFF.

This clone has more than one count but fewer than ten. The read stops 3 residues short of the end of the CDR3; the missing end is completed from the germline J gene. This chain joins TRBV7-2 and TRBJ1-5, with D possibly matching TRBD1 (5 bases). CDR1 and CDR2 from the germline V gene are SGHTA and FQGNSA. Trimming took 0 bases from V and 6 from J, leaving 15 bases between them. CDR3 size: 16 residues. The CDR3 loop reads CASSLAARDLGQPQHF. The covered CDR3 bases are TGTGCCAGCAGCTTAGCTGCCAGGGACTTGGGTCAGCCC.

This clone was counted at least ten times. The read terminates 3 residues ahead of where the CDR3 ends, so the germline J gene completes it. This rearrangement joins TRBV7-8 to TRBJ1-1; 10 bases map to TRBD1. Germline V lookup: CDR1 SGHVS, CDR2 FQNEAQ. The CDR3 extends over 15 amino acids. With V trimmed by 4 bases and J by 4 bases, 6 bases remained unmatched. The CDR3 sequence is CASSSGTGVFTEAFF. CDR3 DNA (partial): TGTGCCAGCAGCTCCGGGACAGGGGTTTTCACTGAA.

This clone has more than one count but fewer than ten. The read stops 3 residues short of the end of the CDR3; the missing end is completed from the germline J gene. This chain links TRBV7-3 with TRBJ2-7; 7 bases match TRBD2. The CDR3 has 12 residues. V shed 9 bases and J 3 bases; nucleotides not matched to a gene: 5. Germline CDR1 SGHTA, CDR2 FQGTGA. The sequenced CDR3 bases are TGTGCCAGTGGGGACTACGGCTACGAG. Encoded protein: CASGDYGYE. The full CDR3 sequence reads CASGDYGYEQYF.

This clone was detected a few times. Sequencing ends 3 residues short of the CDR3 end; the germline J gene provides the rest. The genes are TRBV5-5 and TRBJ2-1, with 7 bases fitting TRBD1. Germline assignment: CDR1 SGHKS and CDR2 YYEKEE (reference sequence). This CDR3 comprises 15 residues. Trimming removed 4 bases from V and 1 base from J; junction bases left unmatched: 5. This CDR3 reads CASSGRDSSYNEQFF. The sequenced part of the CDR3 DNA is TGTGCCAGCAGCGGCCGGGACAGTTCCTACAATGAG.

The CDR3 DNA, read in part, is TGCAGTGCTAGTATAGGACAGGGGTCCGAAAAA. This translates into CSASIGQGSEK. The entire CDR3 protein reads CSASIGQGSEKLFF. The chain carries TRBV20-1 and TRBJ1-4; 9 nucleotides align to TRBD1. Read sequence stops 3 residues before the CDR3 end, and the germline J gene provides the missing end. CDR3 size: 14 residues. Germline CDR1 reads DFQATT; CDR2 reads SNEGSKA (reference sequence). V trimming: 3 bases; J trimming: 8 bases; junction bases outside the gene matches: 7.

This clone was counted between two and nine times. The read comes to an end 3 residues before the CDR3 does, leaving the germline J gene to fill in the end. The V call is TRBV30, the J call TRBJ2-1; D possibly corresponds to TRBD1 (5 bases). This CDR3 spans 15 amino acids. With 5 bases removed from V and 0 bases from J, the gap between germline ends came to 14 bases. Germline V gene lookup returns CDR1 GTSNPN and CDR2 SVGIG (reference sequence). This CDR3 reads CAWETARSSYNEQFF. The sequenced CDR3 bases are TGTGCCTGGGAGACAGCTCGGAGCTCCTACAATGAG.